A selection of T cell receptor beta chains follows, all from one sample in a study of T cell responses to AZD1222 COVID-19 vaccine. The assay was immunoSEQ multiplex PCR, and TCRdb's table has in-frame clones only and misses some. The data contain about 270,000 clones, 90% to 95% of them singletons. The sequencing here drew on peripheral blood, taken 28 days after the second AZD1222 dose. The receptors were sampled from an adult who received the AZD1222 COVID-19 vaccine. Both conserved end residues are trimmed from each CDR3. Some rows have no size entry. The others give once, few or many, or a class for an expanded clone.

abundance	v_gene	j_gene	CDR3aa
.	TRBV28	TRBJ2-5	ASSSRIGLSLETQY
once	TRBV14	TRBJ2-5	ASSPLGGGQETQY
.	TRBV12-3/TRBV12-4	TRBJ1-4	ASSLAGEKLF
.	TRBV6-4	TRBJ2-3	ASSPKAGSTDTQY
.	TRBV2	TRBJ1-1	ATVYATEAF
.	TRBV28	TRBJ2-1	ASSPRGQGKYNEQF
few	TRBV28	TRBJ2-1	ASSSGAYNEQF
.	TRBV2	TRBJ1-3	ASSAADSGNTIY
.	TRBV7-3	TRBJ2-1	ASSRGGPSSYNEQF
.	TRBV13	TRBJ1-2	ASSPPGQGLGYT
.	TRBV28	TRBJ1-5	ASTRTAGNQPQH
.	TRBV11-2	TRBJ2-7	ASSLRRGRRYEQY
.	TRBV27	TRBJ2-3	ASSPWTSSTDTQY
few	TRBV4-2	TRBJ2-3	ASSPDLGPDTQY
.	TRBV28	TRBJ1-2	ASSSSAQGWTYGYT
once	TRBV7-2	TRBJ2-1	ASSRGGVGNEQF
.	TRBV20-1	TRBJ1-2	RGGYGYT
.	TRBV18	TRBJ1-2	ASSPSGEGYGYT
.	TRBV7-3	TRBJ2-3	ASSFGGETDTQY